Listed here are 31 T cell receptor beta chains from one sample, sequenced in a study of blood T cell repertoires in COVID-19. Assay: immunoSEQ multiplex PCR; the TCRdb copy retains only in-frame clones and omits some. The table records under 95,000 clones, roughly 84% of them present only once. Sequencing input: peripheral blood. These receptors originate from a woman of 80 years or more with COVID-19, enrolled during active disease.

CDR3 sequence: CASSLAPGSYTF. The CDR3 DNA is TGTGCCAGCAGCTTGGCCCCAGGTAGCTACACCTTC. The rearrangement links TRBV5-6 to TRBJ1-2; D gene uncertain. From germline, CDR1 is SGHDT and CDR2 YYEEEE. The CDR3 spans 12 residues. V dropped 0 bases and J dropped 9 bases, with 9 bases sitting between them.

The V call is TRBV29-1, the J call TRBJ2-1, with 9 bases matching TRBD2. The germline V gene encodes CDR1 SQVTM and CDR2 ANQGSEA. The CDR3 runs to 12 residues. After removal of 7 bases from V and 16 bases from J, the junction contained 14 bases not matched to a gene. CDR3 sequence reads: CSGSGLAGFLFF. For the CDR3, the DNA is TGCAGCGGGTCGGGGCTAGCGGGGTTTTTATTCTTC.

Only a few counts were recorded for this clone. The CDR3 DNA reads as TGTGCCAGTAGTAGGACAGGGGATGGGCAGCCCCAGCATTTT. It is translated as CASSRTGDGQPQHF. V and J are TRBV19 and TRBJ1-5; 9 nucleotides match TRBD1. Per the germline V gene, CDR1 is LNHDA and CDR2 is SQIVND (reference sequence). Trimming at V came to 4 bases and at J to 7 bases, leaving 5 bases not matched to a gene. The CDR3 is 14 amino acids.

The rearrangement links TRBV30 to TRBJ2-7; 10 bases are a match to TRBD2. J lost 4 bases, V lost 4 bases, and 4 bases had no gene match. This CDR3 has 13 amino acids. Per germline, CDR1 GTSNPN and CDR2 SVGIG (reference sequence). CDR3 residues: CAWTSGSGYEQYF. CDR3 coding DNA: TGTGCCTGGACTAGCGGGAGTGGGTACGAGCAGTACTTC.

This sequence joins TRBV11-1 and TRBJ1-6; 7 bases fit TRBD1. V shed 5 bases and J 9 bases; nucleotides not matched to a gene: 7. The V gene's germline CDR1 is SGHAT and CDR2 FQDESV (reference sequence). The CDR3 has 14 amino acids. CDR3: CASSRQGPVSPLHF. DNA for the CDR3: TGTGCCAGCAGCCGACAGGGTCCGGTTTCACCCCTCCACTTT.

The V and J genes are TRBV19 and TRBJ1-2; D gene uncertain. V was cut by 3 bases and J by 0 bases, with 14 bases left in between. This CDR3 spans 16 amino acids. Germline assignment: CDR1 LNHDA and CDR2 SQIVND (reference sequence). In DNA form, the CDR3 reads TGTGCCAGTAGTATGATACGGGATAGAGCTAACTATGGCTACACCTTC. It specifies CASSMIRDRANYGYTF. The whole variable domain, filled in from reference TRBV19 and TRBJ1-2, reads DGGITQSPKYLFRKEGQNVTLSCEQNLNHDAMYWYRQDPGQGLRLIYYSQIVNDFQKGDIAEGYSVSREKKESFPLTVTSAQKNPTAFYLCASSMIRDRANYGYTFGSGTRLTVV.

The gene calls are TRBV5-4 and TRBJ2-7, with 9 bases matching TRBD2. The J segment lost 5 bases and the V segment lost 4 bases, leaving 7 bases of the junction unmatched. The CDR3 has 14 amino acids. CDR1 SGHNT and CDR2 YYREEE come from the germline V gene (reference sequence). The CDR3 spells CASSTTAGGNEQYF. The CDR3 region has the DNA TGTGCCAGCAGCACCACCGCGGGAGGGAACGAGCAGTACTTC.

The rearrangement joins TRBV28 to TRBJ2-3; no clear D gene. CDR1 is MDHEN and CDR2 is SYDVKM in the germline V gene. The V and J ends lost 0 bases and 2 bases respectively, with 12 bases between them. CDR3 length: 16 residues. This chain's CDR3 is CASSLWEQLPTDTQYF. CDR3 in DNA: TGTGCCAGCAGTTTATGGGAACAGTTACCCACAGATACGCAGTATTTT.

The chain joins TRBV11-2 to TRBJ1-1, with D perhaps TRBD1 (6 bases). Germline V CDR1 and CDR2: SGHAT, FQNNGV. V lost 2 bases, J lost 6 bases, and 10 bases lay in between. The CDR3 consists of 13 residues. CDR3 bases: TGTGCCAGCAGCTTAACAGGGACCCCTGAAGCTTTCTTT. Residues: CASSLTGTPEAFF. The full variable domain, rest sourced from reference TRBV11-2 and TRBJ1-1, is EAGVAQSPRYKIIEKRQSVAFWCNPISGHATLYWYQQILGQGPKLLIQFQNNGVVDDSQLPKDRFSAERLKGVDSTLKIQPAKLEDSAVYLCASSLTGTPEAFFGQGTRLTVV.

The gene calls are TRBV24-1 and TRBJ1-5, with TRBD1 matching over 10 bases. The CDR3 runs 18 residues. The ends lost 5 bases at V and 1 base at J; junction bases unmatched: 10. Germline CDR1 and CDR2: KGHDR and SFDVKD. This CDR3 is CATSGGTGVGRSNQPQHF. The CDR3 bases are TGTGCCACCAGTGGAGGGACAGGGGTAGGTAGAAGCAATCAGCCCCAGCATTTT.

The rearrangement joins TRBV5-1 to TRBJ2-7; tentative D call: TRBD2 (5 bases). The length of the CDR3 is 16 residues. The V gene's germline CDR1 is SGHRS and CDR2 YFSETQ. V was trimmed by 2 bases and J by 1 base, leaving 16 bases between them. In DNA, the CDR3 is TGCGCCAGCAGCTTTGGACCGGCGGGTGGGTCCTACGAGCAGTACTTC. Its translation is CASSFGPAGGSYEQYF. Together with reference TRBV5-1 and TRBJ2-7, the CDR3 gives the full variable domain: KAGVTQTPRYLIKTRGQQVTLSCSPISGHRSVSWYQQTPGQGLQFLFEYFSETQRNKGNFPGRFSGRQFSNSRSEMNVSTLELGDSALYLCASSFGPAGGSYEQYFGPGTRLTVT.

The chain carries TRBV13 and TRBJ2-4, with 15 bases aligning to TRBD2. This CDR3 is built from 18 residues. The V and J ends lost 4 bases and 7 bases, in that order; junction bases with no gene match: 11. The germline gives CDR1 PRHDT, CDR2 FYEKMQ (reference sequence). This CDR3 reads CASSSAGLAGGPGNIQYF. CDR3 sequence (DNA): TGTGCCAGCAGCTCAGCGGGACTAGCGGGGGGCCCCGGGAACATTCAGTACTTC.

Worth noting for this clone: At one end, the junction sequence differs from germline, possibly due to a read error. The chain recombines TRBV19 with TRBJ2-5, with D tentatively TRBD1 (5 bases). CDR1 is LNHDA and CDR2 is SQIVND in the germline V gene (reference sequence). This CDR3 region has 16 residues. CDR3 nucleotides: TGTGCCAGTAGAAAGGCACGTGACAGTGGGGCAGAGGCCCAGTACTTC. Amino acids: CASRKARDSGAEAQYF.

The chain is built from TRBV7-2 and TRBJ2-3; 7 nucleotides match TRBD2. The CDR3 length is 15 residues. V lost 0 bases to trimming and J lost 5 bases; unmatched junction nucleotides: 5. Germline CDR1 and CDR2: SGHTA and FQGNSA. CDR3 DNA sequence: TGTGCCAGCAGCTTAGCGGGAGGGGCAGGAGATACGCAGTATTTT. Translation: CASSLAGGAGDTQYF.

The sample holds one count of this clone. The chain joins TRBV27 to TRBJ2-2; 8 nucleotides align to TRBD2. The CDR3 runs to 18 residues. Germline V lookup: CDR1 MNHEY, CDR2 SMNVEV (reference sequence). The ends lost 1 base at V and 0 bases at J; junction bases unmatched: 7. The chain's CDR3 is CASSLYTSGSANTGELFF. As DNA, the CDR3 is TGTGCCAGCAGTTTATACACTAGCGGCTCCGCGAACACCGGGGAGCTGTTTTTT.

A single count supports this clone. The chain is built from TRBV25-1 and TRBJ1-1; TRBD1 matches at 7 bases. The V segment lost 3 bases and the J segment 5 bases; nucleotides outside the gene matches: 6. Per germline, CDR1 MGHDK and CDR2 SYGVNS. This CDR3 is 14 amino acids long. This chain's CDR3 is CASSDNRGKTEAFF. DNA for the CDR3: TGTGCCAGCAGTGACAACAGGGGAAAAACTGAAGCTTTCTTT. Together with reference TRBV25-1 and TRBJ1-1, the CDR3 gives the full variable domain: EADIYQTPRYLVIGTGKKITLECSQTMGHDKMYWYQQDPGMELHLIHYSYGVNSTEKGDLSSESTVSRIRTEHFPLTLESARPSHTSQYLCASSDNRGKTEAFFGQGTRLTVV.

J is TRBJ1-1 and V is TRBV18; D gene unclear. V was cut by 3 bases and J by 2 bases, with 16 bases left in between. CDR1 KGHSH and CDR2 LQKENI come from the germline V gene. This CDR3 is built from 16 residues. The CDR3 sequence: CASSPQSRKLNTEAFF. Written as DNA, the CDR3 is TGTGCCAGCTCACCCCAATCCAGGAAGCTTAACACTGAAGCTTTCTTT.

V usage is TRBV15 and J usage is TRBJ2-2; D might be TRBD1 (6 bases). V was trimmed by 1 base and J by 5 bases, leaving 14 bases between them. The CDR3 is 16 amino acids. Germline V lookup: CDR1 LNHNV, CDR2 YYDKDF (reference sequence). Here the CDR3 reads CATSRVGGRGTGELFF. CDR3 DNA: TGTGCCACCAGCAGAGTAGGGGGACGGGGTACCGGGGAGCTGTTTTTT. Complete variable domain (other parts from reference TRBV15 and TRBJ2-2): DAMVIQNPRYQVTQFGKPVTLSCSQTLNHNVMYWYQQKSSQAPKLLFHYYDKDFNNEADTPDNFQSRRPNTSFCFLDIRSPGLGDTAMYLCATSRVGGRGTGELFFGEGSRLTVL.

This clone was counted a few times. This chain connects TRBV24-1 to TRBJ2-3; 8 bases are a match to TRBD2. V shed 4 bases, J shed 0 bases, and the junction held 5 bases outside the gene matches. Looked up from germline, CDR1 is KGHDR and CDR2 is SFDVKD. CDR3 length equals 16 residues. CDR3 region: CATSEYGLASTDTQYF. In nucleotides, the CDR3 is TGTGCCACCAGTGAGTACGGACTAGCAAGCACAGATACGCAGTATTTT.

This clone showed up just once. This sequence joins TRBV10-3 and TRBJ2-1, with 12 bases that match TRBD1. Trimming took 4 bases from V and 8 from J; bases not matched to a gene: 6. The germline V gene has CDR1 ENHRY and CDR2 SYGVKD. The CDR3 is 15 residues long. The CDR3 loop is CAISAGTGGADEQFF. For the CDR3, the DNA is TGTGCCATCAGTGCCGGGACAGGGGGCGCGGATGAGCAGTTCTTC.

As to this clone: Other DNA sequences in this specimen translate into the identical CDR3. V and J are TRBV12-3 or TRBV12-4 and TRBJ2-5; the match to TRBD2 covers 7 bases. CDR3 length: 13 amino acids. Trimming at V came to 3 bases and at J to 5 bases, leaving 3 bases not matched to a gene. The CDR3, as DNA: TGTGCCAGCAGTTTTTCGGGGGGTGAGACCCAGTACTTC. It codes for CASSFSGGETQYF.

The chain employs TRBV19 and TRBJ2-2, with D possibly matching TRBD1 (5 bases). From germline, CDR1 is LNHDA and CDR2 SQIVND (reference sequence). Trimming pared 6 bases from V and 4 bases from J, leaving 21 bases between. The CDR3 contains 17 residues. In DNA form, the CDR3 reads TGTGCCAGTAGAAGTAGGGGCAGGGAAAAGAGCACCGGGGAGCTGTTTTTT. Translated, it gives CASRSRGREKSTGELFF.

CDR3: CASRPRTGHTGELFF. The CDR3 nucleotides read TGTGCCAGTAGGCCCCGGACAGGGCACACCGGGGAGCTGTTTTTT. The V gene is TRBV19, the J gene TRBJ2-2; 8 bases map to TRBD1. Germline V gene sequence: CDR1 LNHDA, CDR2 SQIVND (reference sequence). The CDR3 is 15 residues long. J lost 3 bases, V lost 6 bases, and 6 bases had no gene match.

The rearrangement joins TRBV7-3 to TRBJ2-3, with no clear D. Germline lookup yields CDR1 SGHTA and CDR2 FQGTGA. Trimming stripped 5 bases from V and 0 bases from J, with 3 bases between. There are 12 residues in the CDR3. The CDR3 sequence is CASSASTDTQYF. DNA for the CDR3: TGTGCCAGCAGCGCGAGCACAGATACGCAGTATTTT.

This clone has just one count. This chain joins TRBV20-1 and TRBJ1-3, with no clear D. Trimming cost V 3 bases and J 2 bases, with 11 bases left between them. The V gene's germline CDR1 is DFQATT and CDR2 SNEGSKA (reference sequence). This CDR3 is built from 14 residues. The chain's CDR3 is CSASIGVPGNTIYF. For the CDR3, the DNA is TGCAGTGCTAGTATCGGGGTTCCTGGAAACACCATATATTTT.

The rearrangement joins TRBV19 to TRBJ2-7; 12 positions agree with TRBD2. The CDR3 covers 16 residues. Germline V gene data show CDR1 as LNHDA and CDR2 as SQIVND (reference sequence). J lost 4 bases, V lost 5 bases, and 9 bases had no gene match. CDR3: CASSLGTSGPHYEQYF. In DNA, the CDR3 is TGTGCCAGTAGTCTCGGGACTAGCGGGCCGCATTACGAGCAGTACTTC.

The chain couples TRBV19 to TRBJ2-4; 7 bases agree with TRBD1. The CDR3 sequence is 15 residues long. The germline V gene has CDR1 LNHDA and CDR2 SQIVND (reference sequence). The V and J ends lost 4 bases and 0 bases, in that order; junction bases with no gene match: 3. The CDR3 DNA follows: TGTGCCAGTAGTACCGGGACAGTAGCCAAAAACATTCAGTACTTC. It translates to CASSTGTVAKNIQYF.

The CDR3 DNA reads TGTGCCAGCAGTGGTTCTAGCGGGAGAACAGATACGCAGTATTTT. Its protein product is CASSGSSGRTDTQYF. The rearrangement joins TRBV2 to TRBJ2-3; 10 bases fit TRBD2. The germline V gene has CDR1 SNHLY and CDR2 FYNNEI. The CDR3 is 15 amino acids. V dropped 4 bases and J dropped 3; count of bases not matched to a gene: 4.

The V gene is TRBV18, the J gene TRBJ2-7; 9 bases agree with TRBD1. Per the germline V gene, CDR1 is KGHSH and CDR2 is LQKENI. This CDR3 is 17 amino acids long. V dropped 3 bases and J dropped 6; count of bases not matched to a gene: 15. The CDR3 is CASSPAVTDRGLLEQYF. Written as DNA, the CDR3 is TGTGCCAGCTCACCGGCGGTAACGGACAGGGGACTCCTCGAGCAGTACTTC.

The chain links TRBV3-1 (or the pseudogene TRBV3-2) to TRBJ1-6, with D perhaps matching TRBD1 (5 bases). Germline V gene sequence: CDR1 LGHDT, CDR2 YNNKEL (reference sequence). V was clipped by 5 bases and J by 0 bases, with 5 bases between them. The CDR3 spans 14 residues. CDR3 region: CASSGASYNSPLHF. The CDR3 bases are TGTGCCAGCAGCGGGGCCTCCTATAATTCACCCCTCCACTTT.

Points on this clone: The same CDR3 is also encoded by other DNA sequences in this sample. The chain links TRBV3-1 (or the pseudogene TRBV3-2) to TRBJ2-7; TRBD1 agrees at 7 bases. Germline values: CDR1 LGHDT, CDR2 YNNKEL (reference sequence). J gave up 2 bases and V 1 base, and 2 bases lay outside the gene matches. The CDR3 is 14 residues long. The CDR3 here is CASSQGTGTYEQYF. CDR3 nucleotides: TGTGCCAGCAGCCAAGGGACAGGCACCTACGAGCAGTACTTC.